Listed below are T cell receptor beta chains from one sample, sequenced in a study of blood T cells in healthy people across ages. In TCRdb, the 5' RACE reads were re-called with MiXCR into one record per CDR3 protein. The table has around 1.5 million distinct CDR3 sequences, approximately 38% seen once. Sequencing was carried out using blood. Receptor source: a woman aged 18-29 years in good health. CDR3s include the opening cysteine and the closing phenylalanine or tryptophan. The D gene is left open where the match is weak. Size tells how often a clone was seen (once, few, many) or the class of an expanded clone, and some rows leave it out.

J	size	V	D	CDR3	DNA
TRBJ2-1	few	TRBV20-1	TRBD2	CSATIEAGGWTEQFF	TGCAGTGCGACGATCGAAGCGGGAGGTTGGACTGAGCAGTTCTTC
TRBJ1-1	few	TRBV12-3/TRBV12-4	-	CASSFAAGRGTEAFF	TGTGCCAGCAGTTTCGCGGCGGGGCGCGGCACTGAAGCTTTCTTT
TRBJ2-3	-	TRBV5-1	TRBD1	CASSFSQGQVSGTQYF	TGCGCCAGCAGCTTCTCACAGGGACAGGTCTCGGGTACGCAGTATTTT
TRBJ2-1	-	TRBV21-1	-	CASSKEKLAGGNPNEQFF	TGTGCCAGCAGCAAAGAAAAACTAGCGGGGGGAAACCCCAACGAGCAGTTCTTC
TRBJ2-1	few	TRBV7-8	-	CASSLAGTALVDEQFF	TGTGCCAGCAGCTTAGCCGGGACCGCGTTGGTAGATGAGCAGTTCTTC
TRBJ1-1	few	TRBV5-1	-	CASTPGTSNTEAFF	TGCGCCAGCACCCCCGGGACATCGAACACTGAAGCTTTCTTT
TRBJ2-1	-	TRBV3-1	-	CASSQTGIYNEQFF	TGTGCCAGCAGCCAAACGGGCATCTACAATGAGCAGTTCTTC
TRBJ2-1	few	TRBV27	TRBD2	CASSQGLAGVPSYNEQFF	TGTGCCAGCAGTCAGGGACTAGCGGGAGTCCCCTCCTACAATGAGCAGTTCTTC
TRBJ1-5	-	TRBV5-1	TRBD1	CASSLGIGGFGQPQHF	TGCGCCAGCAGCTTAGGCATAGGGGGCTTTGGGCAGCCCCAGCATTTT
TRBJ2-5	-	TRBV5-4	TRBD1	CASSRILTGRQETQYF	TGTGCCAGCAGCCGGATACTGACAGGGCGGCAAGAGACCCAGTACTTC
TRBJ1-2	few	TRBV7-9	-	CASSKPPLKYYTF	TGTGCCAGCAGCAAACCTCCACTGAAGTACTACACCTTC
TRBJ1-1	-	TRBV11-2	-	CASSSEGYTEAFF	TGTGCCAGCTCAAGTGAGGGGTACACTGAAGCTTTCTTT